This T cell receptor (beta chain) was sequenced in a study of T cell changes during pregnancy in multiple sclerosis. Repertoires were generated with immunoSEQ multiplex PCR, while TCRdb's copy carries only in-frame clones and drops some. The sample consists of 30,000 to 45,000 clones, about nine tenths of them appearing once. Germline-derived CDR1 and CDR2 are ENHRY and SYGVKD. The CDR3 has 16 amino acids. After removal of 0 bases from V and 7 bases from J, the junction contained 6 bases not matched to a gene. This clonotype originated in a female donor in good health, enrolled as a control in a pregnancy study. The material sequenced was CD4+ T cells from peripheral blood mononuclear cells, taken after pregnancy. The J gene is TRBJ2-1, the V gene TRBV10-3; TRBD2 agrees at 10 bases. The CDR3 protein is CAISESASGSRNEQFF. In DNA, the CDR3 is TGTGCCATCAGTGAGTCTGCTAGCGGGAGCAGGAATGAGCAGTTCTTC.